This T cell receptor (beta chain) was captured by sequencing in a study of T cells in Graves' hyperthyroidism and ophthalmopathy. Amplification of TCR beta CDR3 regions used RNA as the template. TCR CDR3 regions were first amplified by RT-PCR with HTBI primers. A single record per CDR3 protein comes from TCRdb applying MiXCR to the multiplex PCR reads. The sample lists 500,000 to 650,000 distinct CDR3 sequences, 14% occurring once. The length of the CDR3 is 15 residues. Per germline, CDR1 MGHRA and CDR2 YSYEKL. V lost 4 bases and J 5 bases, leaving 17 bases between the germline ends. Sequenced material: blood. The clonotype comes from a woman in her forties or fifties with Graves' ophthalmopathy. V is TRBV4-1 and J is TRBJ2-5; TRBD2 is a possible D gene (5 bases). The CDR3 nucleotides read TGCGCCAGCAGCCTCTTTGGGGAGATTCGGGAGACCCAGTACTTC. Its translation: CASSLFGEIRETQYF.